This T cell receptor beta chain was identified in a study of OX40 agonist ivuxolimab in advanced cancers. Study at large: Earlier treatment with anti-PD-1, anti-PD-L1 or anti-CTLA-4 was permitted, and over 35% had received some.

This CDR3 region has 13 residues. V lost 0 bases and J lost 12, with 10 bases in between. CDR1 and CDR2 (germline): SGHRS, YFSETQ. Patients who had autoimmune disease history or got systemic immunosuppression were left out. The assay was immunoSEQ multiplex PCR, and TCRdb's table has in-frame clones only and misses some. There are some 63,000 clones in the sample; 85% to 90% occur only once, and over 11% lies in the top ten. The TCR sequence derives from an adult with an advanced solid tumor such as melanoma, head and neck, liver or kidney cancer. This specimen was CD4+ or CD8+ T cells sorted from blood, taken in a trial of the OX40 agonist ivuxolimab. The V call is TRBV5-1, the J call TRBJ1-6; D unclear. CDR3 nucleotide sequence: TGCGCCAGCAGCTTGGTACCCGGAGGACCCCTCCACTTT. As protein: CASSLVPGGPLHF.